These 6 T cell receptor beta chains share one sample of origin, sequenced in a study of Graves' ophthalmopathy and Graves' hyperthyroidism. Scientists amplified the TCR beta CDR3 regions from RNA transcripts. Second-round multiplex PCR followed a first-round RT-PCR using HTBI primers. MiXCR was run by TCRdb on the multiplex PCR reads, yielding one entry per CDR3 protein. The sample carries 300,000 to 400,000 distinct CDR3 sequences, around a sixth recorded once. Sequencing was performed on peripheral blood. Source of these receptors: an adult man with Graves' ophthalmopathy.

This clonotype was recorded many times. The V call is TRBV30, the J call TRBJ1-1; 7 bases align to TRBD1. The CDR3 contains 12 residues. Trimming cost V 5 bases and J 10 bases; bases outside gene matches: 10. Germline CDR1 reads GTSNPN; CDR2 reads SVGIG (reference sequence). The CDR3 DNA is TGTGCCTGGTCCCGGACAGGAGCCCCAGCTTTCTTT. It specifies CAWSRTGAPAFF.

This clonotype showed up many times. This CDR3 reads CSASFRYQETQYF. DNA of the CDR3: TGCAGTGCTAGTTTCCGGTACCAAGAGACCCAGTACTTC. The chain uses TRBV20-1 and TRBJ2-5; D not certain. The V gene lost 3 bases and the J gene lost 0 bases, with 8 bases spanning the gap. The CDR3 is made up of 13 amino acids. The germline V gene has CDR1 DFQATT and CDR2 SNEGSKA (reference sequence).

There are many counts of this clonotype. CDR3 bases: TGCGCCAGCAGCCTGTCTAGCGGCAATCCCTACGAGCAGTACTTC. It yields the protein CASSLSSGNPYEQYF. This sequence joins TRBV4-1 and TRBJ2-7; 7 nucleotides agree with TRBD2. After removal of 4 bases from V and 2 bases from J, the junction contained 8 bases not matched to a gene. CDR1 is MGHRA, CDR2 YSYEKL, per germline. The CDR3 runs to 15 residues.

The chain carries TRBV27 and TRBJ1-6; D uncertain. Germline V gives CDR1 MNHEY, CDR2 SMNVEV (reference sequence). V lost 6 bases, J lost 7 bases, and 13 bases lay in between. The CDR3 is 14 residues long. DNA of the CDR3: TGTGCCAGCAGCTCGGGATACCTAAATTCACCCCTCCACTTT. Translating it yields CASSSGYLNSPLHF.

The V and J genes are TRBV6-2 or TRBV6-3 and TRBJ2-7; 9 nucleotides agree with TRBD2. Germline loops: CDR1 MNHEY, CDR2 SVGEGT. This CDR3 spans 16 amino acids. The trim removed 0 bases at V and 4 bases at J, leaving 7 bases unmatched. The DNA of the CDR3 is TGTGCCAGCAGTTACTCGACCGGACTAGCGAGGTACGAGCAGTACTTC. Encoded protein: CASSYSTGLARYEQYF.

This clonotype was recorded at least ten times. The rearrangement uses TRBV3-1 and TRBJ1-1; D ambiguous. The length of the CDR3 is 12 residues. Trimming shortened V by 4 bases and J by 4 bases, and 7 bases separated the two germline ends. Germline CDR1 is LGHDT and CDR2 is YNNKEL (reference sequence). The CDR3 protein is CASSPVGTEAFF. Written as DNA, the CDR3 is TGTGCCAGCAGCCCTGTAGGCACTGAAGCTTTCTTT. The full variable domain, in which reference TRBV3-1 and TRBJ1-1 provide the parts outside the CDR3, is DTAVSQTPKYLVTQMGNDKSIKCEQNLGHDTMYWYKQDSKKFLKIMFSYNNKELIINETVPNRFSPKSPDKAHLNLHINSLELGDSAVYFCASSPVGTEAFFGQGTRLTVV.